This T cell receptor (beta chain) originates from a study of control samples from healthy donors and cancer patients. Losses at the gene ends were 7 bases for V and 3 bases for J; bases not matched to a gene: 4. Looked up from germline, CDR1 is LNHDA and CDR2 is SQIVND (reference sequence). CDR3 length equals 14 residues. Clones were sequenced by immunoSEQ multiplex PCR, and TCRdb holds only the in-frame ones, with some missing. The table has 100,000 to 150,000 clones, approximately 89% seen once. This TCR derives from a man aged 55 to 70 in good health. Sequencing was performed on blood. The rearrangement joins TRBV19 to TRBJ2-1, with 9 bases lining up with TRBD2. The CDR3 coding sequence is TGTGCCAGTAAAGCGGGGGGTATCTACAATGAGCAGTTCTTC. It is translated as CASKAGGIYNEQFF.